This T cell receptor (beta chain) derives from a study of T cells in Graves' hyperthyroidism and ophthalmopathy. The overall study: Any treatment followed the collection of peripheral blood at initial diagnosis.

Overall study findings and caveats: A 13 V-J model separated ophthalmopathy from stable hyperthyroidism. Most thyroid clonotypes expanded above 0.001 were also detected in blood.

This clonotype showed up many times. Its target is unknown. RNA transcripts yielded amplified TCR beta CDR3 regions. The primer set for the first-round RT-PCR of the TCR CDR3 was HTBI. TCRdb reanalysed the multiplex PCR reads using MiXCR and keeps one entry per CDR3 protein. The sample holds some 350,000 distinct CDR3 sequences, nearly 15% seen once. The TCR was taken from a woman aged 60-75 years with Graves' ophthalmopathy. The sample comprised blood.

This chain's CDR3 is CSARTPSGRETQYF. CDR3 nucleotides: TGCAGTGCTAGGACGCCTAGCGGGAGAGAGACCCAGTACTTC. This sequence joins TRBV20-1 and TRBJ2-5, with 10 nucleotides matching TRBD2. This CDR3 is 14 amino acids long. The V gene's germline CDR1 is DFQATT and CDR2 SNEGSKA (reference sequence). V shed 3 bases, J shed 4 bases, and the junction held 5 bases outside the gene matches.